This is a list of T cell receptor beta chains from one sample in a study of T cell repertoires in cytomegalovirus infection. In TCRdb, the reads were re-called with MiXCR into one record per CDR3 protein. Of fewer than 250,000 distinct CDR3 sequences in the sample, approximately 13% were seen once. Sequencing was carried out using PBMCs. These receptors all come from a human donor in good health (CMV status not recorded). Some clones in this sample may be carry-over from other donors' samples. The CDR3 runs from the conserved cysteine through the conserved F or W.

>TRBV7-2
CASSFYTSGTDTQYF
>TRBV7-3
CASSFGHGTGGTEAFF
>TRBV7-2
CASSQQSGLGETQYF
>TRBV7-6
CASSLDAGLQETQYF
>TRBV20-1
CSARRLIYEQYF
>TRBV30
CAWSGDRALVGYEQYF
>TRBV20-1
CSARDRAGGGYTF
>TRBV24-1
CATSDARGGTEAFF
>TRBV7-2
CASSSYRGPNYGYTF
>TRBV7-3
CASSPQLAGNNEQFF
>TRBV20-1
CSAAPEQETQYF
>TRBV7-2
CASNREREGEAFF
>TRBV11-1
CASGSTGGGYEQYF
>TRBV7-2
CASSLNSGTVYEQYF
>TRBV7-2
CASSLVSSGEYNEQFF
>TRBV12-3/TRBV12-4
CASRSSEDYTEAFF